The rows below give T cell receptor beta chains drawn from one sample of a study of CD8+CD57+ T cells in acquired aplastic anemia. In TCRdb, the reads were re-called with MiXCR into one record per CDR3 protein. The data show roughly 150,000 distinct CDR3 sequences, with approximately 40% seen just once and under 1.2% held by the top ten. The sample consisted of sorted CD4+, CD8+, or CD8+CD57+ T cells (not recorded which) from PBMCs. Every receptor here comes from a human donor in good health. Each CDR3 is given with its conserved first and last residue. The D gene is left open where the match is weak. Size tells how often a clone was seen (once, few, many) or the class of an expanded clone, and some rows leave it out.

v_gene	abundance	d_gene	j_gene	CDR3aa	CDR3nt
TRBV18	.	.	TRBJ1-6	CASSPTANYNSPLHF	TGTGCCAGCTCACCGACAGCCAACTATAATTCACCCCTCCACTTT
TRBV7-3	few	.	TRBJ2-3	CASLKRRGNTDTQYF	TGTGCCAGCTTAAAGCGGAGAGGGAACACAGATACGCAGTATTTT
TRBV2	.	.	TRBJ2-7	CASTRVEQYF	TGTGCCAGCACCAGAGTCGAGCAGTACTTC
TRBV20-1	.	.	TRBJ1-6	CSARDVVGTIRNSPLHF	TGCAGTGCTAGAGATGTCGTAGGTACCATAAGAAATTCACCCCTCCACTTT
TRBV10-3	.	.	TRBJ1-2	CAISESAEGNYGYTF	TGTGCCATCAGTGAGTCGGCAGAAGGTAACTATGGCTACACCTTC
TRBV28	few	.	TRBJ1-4	CASSPRPPRGEKLFF	TGTGCCAGCAGTCCCCGGCCCCCAAGGGGTGAAAAACTGTTTTTT
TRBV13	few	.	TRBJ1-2	CASSTQGHGYGYTF	TGTGCCAGCAGCACACAGGGTCATGGCTATGGCTACACCTTC
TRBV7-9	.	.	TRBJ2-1	CASSLVRPEQFF	TGTGCCAGCAGCTTAGTCCGGCCCGAGCAGTTCTTC
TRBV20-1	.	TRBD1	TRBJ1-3	CSARVRTGVYGNTIYF	TGCAGTGCTAGAGTCCGGACAGGGGTTTATGGAAACACCATATATTTT
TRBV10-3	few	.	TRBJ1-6	CAISEGVGAGWSPLHF	TGTGCCATCAGTGAGGGGGTCGGGGCAGGGTGGTCACCCCTCCACTTT
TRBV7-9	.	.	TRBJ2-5	CASSPRETQYF	TGTGCCAGCTCACCCCGAGAGACCCAGTACTTC
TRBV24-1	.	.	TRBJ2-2	CATSFGAGELFF	.
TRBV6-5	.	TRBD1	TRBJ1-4	CASSYLSYGRGNEKLFF	TGTGCCAGCAGTTACTTATCGTATGGCAGGGGGAATGAAAAACTGTTTTTT
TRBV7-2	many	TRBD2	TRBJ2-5	CASSHSGGAGTQYF	TGTGCCAGCAGCCATAGCGGGGGGGCTGGGACCCAGTACTTC
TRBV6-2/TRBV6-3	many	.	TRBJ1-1	CASTEMDRYTEAFF	TGTGCCAGCACCGAAATGGACAGATACACTGAAGCTTTCTTT
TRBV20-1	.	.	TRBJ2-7	CSAIDRYEQYF	TGCAGTGCTATTGACCGCTACGAGCAGTACTTC
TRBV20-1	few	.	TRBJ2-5	CSARETQYF	TGCAGTGCTAGGGAGACCCAGTACTTC
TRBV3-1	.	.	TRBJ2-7	CASSQDQSWATMGVTSLF	TGTGCCAGCAGCCAAGATCAGTCCTGGGCCACTATGGGGGTGACGTCACTTTTC
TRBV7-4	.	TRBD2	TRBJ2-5	CASSLARLAETQYF	TGTGCCAGCAGCTTAGCTCGACTAGCTGAGACCCAGTACTTC
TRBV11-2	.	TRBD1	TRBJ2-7	CASSLDFTRTGRSYEQYF	TGTGCCAGCAGCTTAGATTTCACCCGGACAGGGCGTTCCTACGAGCAGTACTTC
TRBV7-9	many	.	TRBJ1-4	CASSLVTGLNEKLFF	TGTGCCAGCAGCTTGGTTACAGGGCTTAATGAAAAACTGTTTTTT
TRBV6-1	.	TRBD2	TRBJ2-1	CASKTPAGGYEQFF	TGTGCCAGCAAAACCCCGGCGGGAGGCTATGAGCAGTTCTTC
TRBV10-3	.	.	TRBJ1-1	CAISDGGGMNTEAFF	TGTGCCATCAGTGACGGCGGGGGCATGAACACTGAAGCTTTCTTT
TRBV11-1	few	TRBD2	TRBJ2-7	CASSNPTRTSGRGYEQYF	TGTGCCAGCAGCAACCCGACTCGGACTAGCGGGAGGGGCTACGAGCAGTACTTC
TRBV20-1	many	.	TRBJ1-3	CSAPTGARNTIYF	TGCAGTGCACCGACGGGGGCGAGAAACACCATATATTTT
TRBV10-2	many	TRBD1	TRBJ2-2	CASGGQRPGTGELFF	TGCGCCAGCGGGGGACAGCGACCTGGCACCGGGGAGCTGTTTTTT
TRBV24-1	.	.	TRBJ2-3	CATSARDTWADTQYF	TGTGCCACCAGTGCTAGAGATACGTGGGCAGATACGCAGTATTTT
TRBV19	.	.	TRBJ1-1	CASGEGNTEAFF	TGTGCCAGTGGGGAGGGAAACACTGAAGCTTTCTTT
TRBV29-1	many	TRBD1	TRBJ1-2	CSSGQGNYGYTF	TGCAGCTCCGGACAGGGCAACTATGGCTACACCTTC
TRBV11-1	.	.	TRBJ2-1	CASSPSLSFSSYNEQFF	TGTGCCAGCAGCCCCTCCTTATCCTTCTCCTCCTACAATGAGCAGTTCTTC
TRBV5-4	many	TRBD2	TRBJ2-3	CASSSGTSEGYTQYF	TGTGCCAGCAGCTCCGGGACTAGTGAGGGATATACGCAGTATTTT
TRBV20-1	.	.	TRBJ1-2	CSAPRSGSGNYGYTF	TGCAGTGCCCCAAGGTCCGGGTCTGGGAACTATGGCTACACCTTC
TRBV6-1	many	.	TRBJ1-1	CASSDPSPDRTTEAFF	TGTGCCAGCAGTGATCCTTCCCCGGACAGAACCACTGAAGCTTTCTTT
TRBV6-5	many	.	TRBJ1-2	CASSYDGGRNYGYTF	TGTGCCAGCAGTTACGATGGGGGGCGGAACTATGGCTACACCTTC
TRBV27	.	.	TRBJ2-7	CASRGGVGEQYF	TGTGCCAGCAGGGGCGGGGTTGGGGAGCAGTACTTC
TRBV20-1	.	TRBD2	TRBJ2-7	CSAIPGTSAYEQYF	TGCAGTGCTATCCCCGGGACTAGCGCCTACGAGCAGTACTTC
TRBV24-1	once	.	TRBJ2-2	CATSDRGGVTGELFF	TGTGCCACCAGTGATAGGGGGGGTGTCACCGGGGAGCTGTTTTTT
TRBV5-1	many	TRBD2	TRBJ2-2	CASSLAGGAYTGELFF	TGCGCCAGCAGCTTGGCGGGGGGGGCGTACACCGGGGAGCTGTTTTTT
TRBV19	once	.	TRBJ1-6	CASSIGGSNSPLHF	TGTGCCAGTAGTATAGGGGGATCGAATTCACCCCTCCACTTT
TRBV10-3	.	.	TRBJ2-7	CAITQTAAHSYEQYF	TGTGCCATCACGCAGACAGCCGCCCATTCCTACGAGCAGTACTTC
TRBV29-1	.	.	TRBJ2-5	CSVEGGGNQETQYF	TGCAGCGTTGAGGGGGGCGGCAATCAAGAGACCCAGTACTTC
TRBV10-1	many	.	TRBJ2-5	CASSVIKDRKETQYF	TGCGCCAGCAGTGTAATTAAGGACAGAAAAGAGACCCAGTACTTC
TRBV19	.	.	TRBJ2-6	CASSKTGTGANVLTF	TGTGCCAGTAGTAAAACCGGGACAGGGGCCAACGTCCTGACTTTC
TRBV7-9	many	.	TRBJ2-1	CASSLTNNEQFF	TGTGCCAGCAGCTTAACAAACAATGAGCAGTTCTTC
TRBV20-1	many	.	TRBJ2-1	CSARGGGYPDEQFF	TGCAGTGCTCGAGGGGGGGGCTATCCCGATGAGCAGTTCTTC
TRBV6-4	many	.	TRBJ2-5	CASSDSRKVKQETQYF	TGTGCCAGCAGTGACTCGCGGAAGGTGAAACAAGAGACCCAGTACTTC
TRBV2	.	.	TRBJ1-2	CASIESSYTF	TGTGCCAGCATCGAATCGAGCTACACCTTC
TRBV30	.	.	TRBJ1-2	CAWSRGADGYTF	TGTGCCTGGAGTAGAGGAGCTGATGGCTACACCTTC